This record covers a single TCR beta chain. The V and J ends lost 5 bases and 2 bases, in that order; junction bases with no gene match: 15. CDR3 size: 18 residues. Germline loops: CDR1 MNHNY, CDR2 SVGAGI (reference sequence). The entry originates in a study of blood T cell repertoires in COVID-19. Study information: From the United States, Italy and Spain came samples of acute and convalescent COVID-19. PBMCs, B-cell-depleted T cells, or T cells provided the cDNA or gDNA that made up the material.

How the authors handled the data: Estimates of nucleated cell counts were drawn from the amplification of reference gene primers. Sequenced by immunoSEQ multiplex PCR; TCRdb stores in-frame clones only, minus some. V and J calls and clone size come straight from that table; D and trimming were deduced from the DNA. Of about 280,000 clones in the sample, around 90% were seen once. Specimen: peripheral blood. The gene calls are TRBV6-6 and TRBJ1-5, with TRBD1 matching 7 bases. This clonotype was obtained from a man between 50 and 59 years old with acute or convalescent COVID-19. In DNA form, the CDR3 reads TGTGCCAGCAGTCGTCTGGCACAGGGGTTGATTGGCAATCAGCCCCAGCATTTT. Protein product: CASSRLAQGLIGNQPQHF.